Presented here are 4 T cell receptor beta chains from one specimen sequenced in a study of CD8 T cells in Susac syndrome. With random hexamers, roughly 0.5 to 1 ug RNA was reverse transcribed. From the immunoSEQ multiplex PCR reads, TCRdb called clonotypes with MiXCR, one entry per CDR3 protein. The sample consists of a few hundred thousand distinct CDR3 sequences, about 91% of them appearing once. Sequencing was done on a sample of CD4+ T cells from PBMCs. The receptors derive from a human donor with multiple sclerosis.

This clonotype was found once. CDR3 DNA sequence: TGTGCCTGGAGTCCCGGACAGGCGGAGTACTTC. This translates into CAWSPGQAEYF. The chain uses TRBV30 and TRBJ2-7; 7 positions agree with TRBD1. Germline CDR1 reads GTSNPN; CDR2 reads SVGIG (reference sequence). There are 11 residues in the CDR3. J was trimmed by 11 bases and V by 2 bases; bases with no gene match: 6.

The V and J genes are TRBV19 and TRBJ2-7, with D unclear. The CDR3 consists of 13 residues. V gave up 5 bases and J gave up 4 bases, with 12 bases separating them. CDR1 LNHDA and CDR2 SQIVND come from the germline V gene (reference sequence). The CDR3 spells CASSFLDGYEQYF. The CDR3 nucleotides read TGTGCCAGTAGTTTCCTGGACGGATACGAGCAGTACTTC.

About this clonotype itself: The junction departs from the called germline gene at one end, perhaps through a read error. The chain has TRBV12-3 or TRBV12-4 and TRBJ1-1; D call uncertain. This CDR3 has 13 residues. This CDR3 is CVSSPSRNTEAFF. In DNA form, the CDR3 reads TGTGTCAGCAGTCCGAGCAGAAACACTGAAGCTTTCTTT.

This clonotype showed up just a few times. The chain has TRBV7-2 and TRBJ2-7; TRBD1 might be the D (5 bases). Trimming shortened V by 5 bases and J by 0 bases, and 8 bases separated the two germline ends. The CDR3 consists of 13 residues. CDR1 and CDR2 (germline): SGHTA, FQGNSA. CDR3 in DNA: TGTGCCAGCAGCGCCAGGGTCTCCTACGAGCAGTACTTC. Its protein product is CASSARVSYEQYF.